A selection of T cell receptor beta chains follows, all from one sample in a study of T cell repertoires in cytomegalovirus infection. Via MiXCR, TCRdb re-called the reads, giving one row per CDR3 protein. This table holds under 600,000 distinct CDR3 sequences, 16% found once. Input material: CD8+ T cells from PBMCs. The receptors come from a human donor in good health (CMV status not recorded). Some clones in this sample may be carry-over from other donors' samples. Both conserved end residues are part of each CDR3. A D gene is named only where the DNA matches it firmly. Clone size is not always given. Where it is, it says once, few, many or a class for expanded clones.

v_gene	j_gene	abundance	d_gene	CDR3nt	CDR3aa
TRBV28	TRBJ2-1	NA	NA	TGTGCCAGCGCAGGGGGGTTAACCTACAATGAGCAGTTCTTC	CASAGGLTYNEQFF
TRBV5-5	TRBJ1-4	NA	TRBD1	TGTGCCAGCAGCCCGTCTCAGGGGGTGGCAACTAATGAAAAACTGTTTTTT	CASSPSQGVATNEKLFF
TRBV4-1	TRBJ1-1	NA	NA	TGCGCCAGCAGCCAAGTGACAGGTGGGATAGATGCTTTCTTT	CASSQVTGGIDAFF
TRBV7-3	TRBJ2-2	few	TRBD2	TGTGCCAGCAGCCCGATTGGGGCAGCGGGAGCCGGGAACGGGGAGCTGTTTTTT	CASSPIGAAGAGNGELFF
TRBV7-9	TRBJ2-1	many	TRBD2	TGTGCCAGCAGATATAGCGGGGGCGGGCAGTTCTTC	CASRYSGGGQFF
TRBV28	TRBJ2-7	few	NA	TGTGCCAGCAGTTTTTCTAGGGGACGGATCTACGAGCAGTACTTC	CASSFSRGRIYEQYF
TRBV11-2	TRBJ2-3	many	TRBD2	TGTGCCAGCAGCTTTGTACTAGCGGGAGGGGAGTTGACAGATACGCAGTATTTT	CASSFVLAGGELTDTQYF
TRBV6-5	TRBJ2-1	NA	TRBD2	TGTGCCAGCGGCTTCGGGACTAGCGGAGACAATGAGCAGTTCTTC	CASGFGTSGDNEQFF
TRBV7-9	TRBJ1-1	many	NA	TGTGCCAGCAGCTTACAAGAGTTCACTGAAGCTTTCTTT	CASSLQEFTEAFF
TRBV9	TRBJ1-1	few	TRBD1	TGTGCCAGCAGCGCCACAGGGGGCCGGGGAACTGAAGCTTTCTTT	CASSATGGRGTEAFF
TRBV9	TRBJ1-1	NA	NA	TGTGCCAGCAGCGGTGACAGGTCTGAAGCTTTCTTT	CASSGDRSEAFF
TRBV6-5	TRBJ1-6	few	TRBD1	TGTGCCAGCAATAACAGGGGGCGCCGGTCACCCCTCCACTTT	CASNNRGRRSPLHF
TRBV7-8	TRBJ2-7	many	TRBD2	TGTGCCAGCAGCCTAAACTCCGGGGGGGGCTACGAGCAGTACTTC	CASSLNSGGGYEQYF
TRBV11-2	TRBJ2-7	many	TRBD1	TGTGCCAGCAGCTTAGTTCTTTTGGGGACAGGCTACGAGCAGTACTTC	CASSLVLLGTGYEQYF
TRBV29-1	TRBJ1-2	NA	NA	TGCAGCGTTGCTGGGAGGGGGACCCTCTATGGCTACACCTTC	CSVAGRGTLYGYTF
TRBV28	TRBJ1-1	NA	NA	TGTGCCAGCACCCTCCTAAGGGGGAGGGTTGAAGCTTTCTTT	CASTLLRGRVEAFF
TRBV6-6	TRBJ2-1	NA	NA	TGTGCCAGCAGTTACTCGCTCCGTGAGCAGTTCTTC	CASSYSLREQFF
TRBV25-1	TRBJ1-1	NA	NA	TGTGCCAGCAGTGAAATGGGACGTCAAAAGGACACTGAAGCTTTCTTT	CASSEMGRQKDTEAFF
TRBV27	TRBJ2-7	few	TRBD1	TGTGCCAGCAGTTCCCGACAGGGGGGTTTGACCTACGAGCAGTACTTC	CASSSRQGGLTYEQYF
TRBV4-1	TRBJ1-5	NA	NA	TGCGCCAGCAGCCTTTGGGGAGGCCAGCCCCAGCATTTT	CASSLWGGQPQHF
TRBV7-6	TRBJ2-1	few	NA	TGTGCCAGCAGCCCCAGAGAGACAGTCTACAATGAGCAGTTCTTC	CASSPRETVYNEQFF
TRBV7-6	TRBJ2-5	many	NA	TGTGCCAGCAGCTTAGAGCTAAGACAAGAGACCCAGTACTTC	CASSLELRQETQYF
TRBV4-2	TRBJ2-1	NA	TRBD2	TGTGCCAGCAGCCAAGCGCTAGCGGGGTCCTACAATGAGCAGTTCTTC	CASSQALAGSYNEQFF
TRBV28	TRBJ2-4	NA	TRBD2	TGTGCCAGCACCCCAACGCTAGCGGGACCAGGGGAGACCAAAAACATTCAGTACTTC	CASTPTLAGPGETKNIQYF
TRBV5-1	TRBJ1-1	few	TRBD1	TGCGCCAGCAGCCCAGGACAGGGGGTTGAAGCTTTCTTT	CASSPGQGVEAFF
TRBV11-2	TRBJ2-7	many	NA	TGTGCCAGCAGCTTACCTCCCTCACAGGGTAGGCAGTACTTC	CASSLPPSQGRQYF